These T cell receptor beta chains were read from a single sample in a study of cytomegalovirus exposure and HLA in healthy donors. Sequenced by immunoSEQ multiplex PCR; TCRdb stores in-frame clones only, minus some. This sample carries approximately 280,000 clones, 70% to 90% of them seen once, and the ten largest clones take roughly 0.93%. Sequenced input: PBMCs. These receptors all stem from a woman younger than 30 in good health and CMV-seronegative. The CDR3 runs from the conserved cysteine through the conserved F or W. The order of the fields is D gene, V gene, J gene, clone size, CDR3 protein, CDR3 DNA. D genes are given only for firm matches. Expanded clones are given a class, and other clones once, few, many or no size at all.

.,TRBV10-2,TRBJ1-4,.,CASSDGEKLFF,TGCGCCAGCAGTGACGGTGAAAAACTGTTTTTT
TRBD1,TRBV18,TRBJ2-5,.,CASSPLDRAETQYF,TGTGCCAGCTCACCACTTGACAGGGCCGAGACCCAGTACTTC
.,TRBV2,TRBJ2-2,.,CASSDSRVENTGELFF,TGTGCCAGCAGTGACTCTCGGGTTGAGAACACCGGGGAGCTGTTTTTT
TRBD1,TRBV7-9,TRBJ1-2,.,CASSFRDRDGGYTF,TGTGCCAGCAGCTTCCGGGACAGGGATGGGGGCTACACCTTC
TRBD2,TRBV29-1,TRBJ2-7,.,CSVEDSREGRYEQYF,TGCAGCGTTGAAGATTCCCGGGAGGGCCGCTACGAGCAGTACTTC
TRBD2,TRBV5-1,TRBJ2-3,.,CASSLVSSGETSTDTQYF,TGCGCCAGCAGCTTGGTCTCGAGCGGGGAAACTAGCACAGATACGCAGTATTTT
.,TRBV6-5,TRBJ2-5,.,CASSYSTAETQYF,TGTGCCAGCAGTTACTCGACTGCAGAGACCCAGTACTTC
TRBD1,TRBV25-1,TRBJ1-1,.,CASNPTGYTEAFF,TGTGCCAGCAACCCGACAGGGTACACTGAAGCTTTCTTT
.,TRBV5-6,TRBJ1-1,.,CASSLGELEAFF,TGTGCCAGCAGCTTGGGGGAGCTAGAAGCTTTCTTT
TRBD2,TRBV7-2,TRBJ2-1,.,CASTIAGGRYNEQFF,TGTGCCAGCACCATAGCGGGAGGCCGCTACAATGAGCAGTTCTTC
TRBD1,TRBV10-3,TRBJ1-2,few,CAIRGQGSSGYTF,TGTGCCATCAGAGGACAGGGGAGTAGTGGCTACACCTTC
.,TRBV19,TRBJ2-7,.,CASSILAYRGYEQYF,TGTGCCAGTAGTATTCTAGCTTACCGAGGCTACGAGCAGTACTTC
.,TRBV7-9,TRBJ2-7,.,CASSPRAGDEQYF,TGTGCCAGCAGCCCCCGGGCAGGGGACGAGCAGTACTTC
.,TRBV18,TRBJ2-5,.,CASSPGLKETQYF,TGTGCCAGCTCACCGGGACTGAAAGAGACCCAGTACTTC
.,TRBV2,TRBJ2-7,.,CARRTVGEQYF,TGTGCCAGGAGGACAGTCGGCGAGCAGTACTTC
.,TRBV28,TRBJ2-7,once,CASSSSGDGTYEQYF,TGTGCCAGCAGTTCCTCGGGGGACGGAACCTACGAGCAGTACTTC
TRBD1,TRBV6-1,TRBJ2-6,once,CASSARTGGSSGANVLTF,TGTGCCAGCAGTGCCCGGACAGGGGGGAGCTCTGGGGCCAACGTCCTGACTTTC
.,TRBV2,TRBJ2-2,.,CASSQQGGASTGELFF,TGTGCCAGCTCTCAACAGGGTGGGGCGAGCACCGGGGAGCTGTTTTTT
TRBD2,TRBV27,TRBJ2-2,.,CASSLWPGLAVSGELFF,TGTGCCAGCAGTTTATGGCCGGGACTAGCGGTCTCCGGGGAGCTGTTTTTT
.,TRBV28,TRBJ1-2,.,CASSLLKGGYYGYTF,TGTGCCAGCAGTTTATTGAAGGGGGGGTACTATGGCTACACCTTC
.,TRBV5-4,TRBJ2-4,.,CASSLEMGGDIQYF,TGTGCCAGCAGCCTGGAGATGGGGGGAGACATTCAGTACTTC
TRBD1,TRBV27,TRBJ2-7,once,CASSRFGQAYEQYF,TGTGCCAGCAGCCGCTTCGGACAGGCCTACGAGCAGTACTTC
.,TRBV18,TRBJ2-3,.,CASSPHTKDTQYF,TGTGCCAGCTCACCCCACACGAAAGATACGCAGTATTTT
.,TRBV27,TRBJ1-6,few,CASSPGGFNSPLHF,TGTGCCAGCTCTCCGGGGGGCTTTAATTCACCCCTCCACTTT
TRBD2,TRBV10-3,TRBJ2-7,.,CAISDHTRTSANYEQYF,TGTGCCATCAGTGATCATACTCGGACTAGCGCGAACTACGAGCAGTACTTC
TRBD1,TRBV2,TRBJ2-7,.,CASGTGTGSYEQYF,TGTGCCAGCGGGACCGGGACAGGGTCCTACGAGCAGTACTTC
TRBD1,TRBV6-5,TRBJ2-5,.,CASSLQGSPGTQYF,TGTGCCAGCAGCTTACAGGGGAGCCCGGGGACCCAGTACTTC
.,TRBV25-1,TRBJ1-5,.,CASSSGDQPQHF,TGTGCCAGCAGTTCAGGGGATCAGCCCCAGCATTTT
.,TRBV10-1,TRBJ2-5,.,CASSSSRDGQETQYF,TGCGCCAGCAGTTCGTCCCGCGATGGCCAAGAGACCCAGTACTTC
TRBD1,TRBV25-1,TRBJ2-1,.,CASSEGGTGFHNEQFF,TGTGCCAGCAGTGAGGGCGGGACAGGGTTCCACAATGAGCAGTTCTTC
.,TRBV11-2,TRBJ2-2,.,CASSLGQGNTGELFF,TGTGCCAGCAGCTTAGGGCAGGGGAACACCGGGGAGCTGTTTTTT
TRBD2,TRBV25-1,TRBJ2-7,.,CASSERLAGDKAYEQYF,TGTGCCAGCAGTGAGAGACTAGCGGGAGATAAAGCCTACGAGCAGTACTTC
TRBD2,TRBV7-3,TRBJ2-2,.,CASSPGLAATGELFF,TGTGCCAGCAGCCCGGGACTAGCGGCCACCGGGGAGCTGTTTTTT
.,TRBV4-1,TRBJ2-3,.,CASSQLGLSTDTQYF,TGCGCCAGCAGCCAACTTGGGCTAAGCACAGATACGCAGTATTTT
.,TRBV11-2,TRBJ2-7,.,CASSSTRDNSYEQYF,TGTGCCAGCAGCTCTACTCGGGACAACTCCTACGAGCAGTACTTC
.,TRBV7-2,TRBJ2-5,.,CASSLQEETVEETQYF,TGTGCCAGCAGCTTACAAGAGGAGACAGTTGAAGAGACCCAGTACTTC
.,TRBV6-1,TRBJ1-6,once,CASSEGWDYSPLHF,TGTGCCAGCAGTGAAGGGTGGGACTATTCACCCCTCCACTTT
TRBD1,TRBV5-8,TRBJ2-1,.,CASSLGDRTDNGQFF,TGTGCCAGCAGCTTGGGGGACAGGACAGACAATGGGCAGTTCTTC
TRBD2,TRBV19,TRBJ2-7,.,CASSTHNTGGYYEQYF,TGTGCCAGTAGTACGCACAACACGGGGGGATACTACGAGCAGTACTTC
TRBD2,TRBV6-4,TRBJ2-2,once,CASSERGLLAGRFTGELFF,TGTGCCAGCAGTGAACGAGGGCTACTAGCGGGCAGATTCACCGGGGAGCTGTTTTTT
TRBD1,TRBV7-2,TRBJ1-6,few,CASTSRQGSPLHF,TGTGCCAGCACGTCTCGACAGGGGTCACCCCTCCACTTT
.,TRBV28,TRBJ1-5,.,CASRLESGRNQPQHF,TGTGCCAGCAGACTGGAGTCGGGTAGGAATCAGCCCCAGCATTTT
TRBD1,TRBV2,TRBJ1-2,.,CASRTRTGDYGYTF,TGTGCCAGCAGGACCCGGACAGGCGATTATGGCTACACCTTC
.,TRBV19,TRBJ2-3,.,CASSMLSAITDTQYF,TGTGCCAGTAGTATGCTTAGCGCGATCACAGATACGCAGTATTTT
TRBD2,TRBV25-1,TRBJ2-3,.,CASQTDRGDFTDTQYF,TGTGCCAGCCAGACCGATCGGGGGGATTTTACAGATACGCAGTATTTT
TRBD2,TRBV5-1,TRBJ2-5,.,CASRMAGLAGEDSRETQYF,TGCGCCAGCAGGATGGCGGGACTAGCGGGAGAGGATAGTCGGGAGACCCAGTACTTC
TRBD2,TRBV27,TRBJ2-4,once,CASSSSLAKNIQYF,TGTGCCAGCAGTTCGTCACTAGCGAAAAACATTCAGTACTTC
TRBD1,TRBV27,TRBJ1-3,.,CASSPGQSSGNTIYF,TGTGCCAGCAGTCCGGGACAGTCCTCTGGAAACACCATATATTTT
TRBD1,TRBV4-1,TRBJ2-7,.,CASSFRQGAAYEQYF,TGCGCCAGCAGTTTCCGACAGGGGGCGGCCTACGAGCAGTACTTC
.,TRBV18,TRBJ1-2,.,CASSPVPPSGRHYGYTF,TGTGCCAGCTCACCAGTCCCACCAAGCGGCCGCCACTATGGCTACACCTTC
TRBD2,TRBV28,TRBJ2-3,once,CASSLSGRGTDTQYF,TGTGCCAGCAGTTTAAGCGGGAGAGGGACAGATACGCAGTATTTT
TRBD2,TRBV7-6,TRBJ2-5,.,CASSPTSGRASGETQYF,TGTGCCAGCAGCCCGACTAGCGGGAGGGCCTCGGGAGAGACCCAGTACTTC